This T cell receptor (beta chain) is from a study of cytomegalovirus exposure and HLA in healthy donors. V shed 6 bases and J 9 bases; nucleotides not matched to a gene: 9. Germline CDR1 is MRHNA and CDR2 is SNTAGT. CDR3 length: 15 residues. Healthy bone marrow donors formed the donor group. Findings of the study overall: In a later analysis, V- and J-gene trimming of beta chains associated with a DCLRE1C missense variant, replicated independently. TCR beta sequences reportedly predicted most subjects' HLA-A and HLA-B alleles accurately.

Use of 60 Vbeta and 13 Jbeta primers characterized the PCR. Original processing notes: A follow-up analysis tallied 86 million or so unique TCR beta chains, roughly 11 million shared. Sequenced by immunoSEQ multiplex PCR; TCRdb stores in-frame clones only, minus some. V, J and clone size reflect that table, while D and trimming were determined from the DNA. Of about 160,000 clones in the sample, around four fifths were seen once. This clone was picked up a small number of times. The antigen is undetermined. V is TRBV6-4 and J is TRBJ2-1, with TRBD1 matching 12 bases. The receptor was derived from a man aged 18 to 35 in good health and CMV-seropositive. Sequenced material: PBMCs. The CDR3 DNA sequence: TGTGCCAGCAGCCCGACGGGACAGGGGGCTAGTGAGCAGTTCTTC. Translated: CASSPTGQGASEQFF.